The 22 T cell receptor beta chains below all came from one sample that was sequenced in a study of blood T cell repertoires in COVID-19. The repertoire was sequenced with immunoSEQ multiplex PCR; TCRdb's copy has only in-frame clones and lacks some. Of around 320,000 clones in the sample, over 85% were seen once. Input material: PBMCs or T cells enriched from blood (not recorded which). These receptors were collected from a woman between 50 and 59 years old who had been exposed to COVID-19.

This sequence joins TRBV7-2 and TRBJ1-2; D unclear. The CDR3 spans 15 residues. Trimming removed 0 bases at V and 5 bases at J, with 13 bases between. Germline V gene lookup returns CDR1 SGHTA and CDR2 FQGNSA. CDR3 in DNA: TGTGCCAGCAGCTTAGCGCTAGTGACGGTATATGGCTACACCTTC. Its translation: CASSLALVTVYGYTF.

The rearrangement links TRBV5-1 to TRBJ1-2; maybe TRBD1 (6 bases). The germline V and J ends were trimmed by 0 bases and 3 bases, with 12 bases remaining between them. The CDR3 totals 15 residues. Per germline, CDR1 SGHRS and CDR2 YFSETQ. The DNA of the CDR3 is TGCGCCAGCAGCTTGGGCTGGGGGCGAGACTATGGCTACACCTTC. Translating it yields CASSLGWGRDYGYTF.

The chain uses TRBV27 and TRBJ2-3, with 11 positions matching TRBD2. The germline V gene encodes CDR1 MNHEY and CDR2 SMNVEV (reference sequence). Losses at the gene ends were 3 bases for V and 6 bases for J; bases not matched to a gene: 8. This CDR3 has 16 residues. CDR3 nucleotide sequence: TGTGCCAGCAGTTTTGGTAGCGGGGGGGTCTGGGATACGCAGTATTTT. Its protein is CASSFGSGGVWDTQYF.

V and J are TRBV5-6 and TRBJ2-3; TRBD1 might be the D (7 bases). Germline V gives CDR1 SGHDT, CDR2 YYEEEE. The V end lost 1 base, the J end lost 6 bases, and 12 bases lay between the germline ends. The CDR3 length is 14 residues. CDR3: CASSLRQGGDTQYF. CDR3 in DNA: TGTGCCAGCAGCTTGAGACAGGGAGGTGATACGCAGTATTTT.

The V call is TRBV6-1, the J call TRBJ1-2, with 10 bases matching TRBD1. Germline CDR1 MNHNS, CDR2 SASEGT. The CDR3 length is 16 residues. V gave up 2 bases and J gave up 6 bases; unmatched junction bases: 9. CDR3 bases: TGTGCCAGCAGTGAAAAAGGGACAGGGGTCAGTCATGGCTACACCTTC. Amino acid sequence: CASSEKGTGVSHGYTF.

The chain recombines TRBV4-2 with TRBJ1-6; 7 bases line up with TRBD1. The germline V gene has CDR1 LGHNA and CDR2 YNFKEQ. CDR3 length: 17 residues. The trim removed 0 bases at V and 4 bases at J, leaving 6 bases unmatched. CDR3 amino acids: CASSQDQGVLYNSPLHF. As DNA, the CDR3 is TGTGCCAGCAGCCAAGATCAGGGGGTCCTTTATAATTCACCCCTCCACTTT.

The gene calls are TRBV5-1 and TRBJ2-2; D gene uncertain. Trimming cost V 0 bases and J 2 bases, with 11 bases left between them. This CDR3 comprises 16 residues. Germline assignment: CDR1 SGHRS and CDR2 YFSETQ. The CDR3 DNA reads TGCGCCAGCAGCTTGGAAATCCAGGTCAACACCGGGGAGCTGTTTTTT. This codes for CASSLEIQVNTGELFF.

The rearrangement links TRBV5-1 to TRBJ1-1, with 7 bases fitting TRBD1. With V trimmed by 5 bases and J by 11 bases, 18 bases remained unmatched. Germline lookup yields CDR1 SGHRS and CDR2 YFSETQ. This CDR3 has 15 residues. The CDR3 coding sequence is TGCGCCAGCAGGGCTAGCTCTGACAGGGCCTCCCAGGCTTTCTTT. It encodes CASRASSDRASQAFF.

V and J are TRBV2 and TRBJ1-6, with TRBD1 as a possible D gene (6 bases). The V gene's germline CDR1 is SNHLY and CDR2 FYNNEI. V lost 6 bases and J lost 0, with 12 bases in between. The CDR3 covers 16 residues. The CDR3 protein is CASRGQTSSYNSPLHF. The CDR3 DNA is TGTGCCAGCAGAGGACAGACAAGCTCCTATAATTCACCCCTCCACTTT.

The chain uses TRBV27 and TRBJ1-5, with D unresolved. The ends were cut back, 6 bases at V and 6 bases at J, with 18 bases in the middle. CDR1 and CDR2 (germline): MNHEY, SMNVEV (reference sequence). The CDR3 has 15 residues. CDR3 sequence: CASSARPGGSQPQHF. DNA for the CDR3: TGTGCCAGCAGCGCACGGCCGGGTGGGTCTCAGCCCCAGCATTTT.

The V call is TRBV5-1, the J call TRBJ1-3; D may be TRBD1 (6 bases). Germline CDR1 and CDR2: SGHRS and YFSETQ. CDR3 length equals 15 residues. V lost 4 bases to trimming and J lost 0 bases, with 11 bases between them. The DNA for the CDR3 is TGCGCCAGCAGCGTCGGGGGGCGCTCTGGAAACACCATATATTTT. Its translation is CASSVGGRSGNTIYF.

The chain is built from TRBV9 and TRBJ1-2; 9 nucleotides line up with TRBD1. The CDR3 runs 16 residues. V gave up 3 bases and J gave up 2 bases; unmatched junction bases: 8. CDR1 SGDLS and CDR2 YYNGEE come from the germline V gene. The CDR3 sequence: CASSARVGQGNYGYTF. In DNA, the CDR3 is TGTGCCAGCAGCGCCCGCGTTGGACAGGGGAACTATGGCTACACCTTC.

This rearrangement joins TRBV27 to TRBJ2-1, with D perhaps matching TRBD2 (5 bases). CDR1 is MNHEY and CDR2 is SMNVEV in the germline V gene (reference sequence). The germline V and J ends were trimmed by 3 bases and 3 bases, with 9 bases remaining between them. The CDR3 runs to 14 residues. The CDR3 loop reads CASSLGDGYNEQFF. For the CDR3, the DNA is TGTGCCAGCAGTTTGGGAGACGGCTACAATGAGCAGTTCTTC.

This clone was seen only once. The chain links TRBV28 to TRBJ2-1; tentative D call: TRBD1 (5 bases). The CDR3 runs 16 residues. V lost 6 bases to trimming and J lost 3 bases, with 18 bases between them. Germline V gives CDR1 MDHEN, CDR2 SYDVKM. This chain's CDR3 is CASRNTGFPDYNEQFF. CDR3 nucleotides: TGTGCCAGCAGAAACACAGGATTCCCAGACTACAATGAGCAGTTCTTC.

V gene TRBV28 combines with J gene TRBJ2-4; maybe TRBD2 (5 bases). Germline V gene sequence: CDR1 MDHEN, CDR2 SYDVKM. Trimming cost V 5 bases and J 3 bases, with 20 bases left between them. The CDR3 covers 17 residues. DNA for the CDR3: TGTGCCAGCAGTCCCATATCTAGCACAAAGGGCAAAAACATTCAGTACTTC. Protein: CASSPISSTKGKNIQYF.

A few counts support this clone. The chain joins TRBV27 to TRBJ2-1, with 8 bases aligning to TRBD2. Germline CDR1 and CDR2: MNHEY and SMNVEV (reference sequence). The CDR3 consists of 17 residues. The J segment lost 1 base and the V segment lost 2 bases, leaving 7 bases of the junction unmatched. CDR3 amino acids: CASSLNLASGSYNEQFF. The CDR3 DNA reads as TGTGCCAGCAGTTTAAACCTGGCTAGCGGGTCCTACAATGAGCAGTTCTTC.

This chain uses TRBV18 with TRBJ2-7; possible D gene TRBD1, 6 bases. Deletions cut 6 bases from V and 0 bases from J, with 15 bases between. CDR1 is KGHSH and CDR2 is LQKENI in the germline V gene. The CDR3 spans 15 residues. CDR3 in DNA: TGTGCCAGCTCGTCCGGGACACTTAGCTCCTACGAGCAGTACTTC. Encoded protein: CASSSGTLSSYEQYF.

J is TRBJ2-1 and V is TRBV18, with unresolved D. The CDR3 has 15 residues. V was pared by 3 bases and J by 4 bases, with 13 bases between. Per the germline V gene, CDR1 is KGHSH and CDR2 is LQKENI. The DNA of the CDR3 is TGTGCCAGCTCACCCCCAGCGCCCGGATACAATGAGCAGTTCTTC. Encoded protein: CASSPPAPGYNEQFF. Full variable domain (outside the CDR3, taken from reference TRBV18 and TRBJ2-1): NAGVMQNPRHLVRRRGQEARLRCSPMKGHSHVYWYRQLPEEGLKFMVYLQKENIIDESGMPKERFSAEFPKEGPSILRIQQVVRGDSAAYFCASSPPAPGYNEQFFGPGTRLTVL.

J is TRBJ1-4 and V is TRBV7-9, with D maybe TRBD1 (6 bases). This CDR3 has 15 residues. Trimming took 1 base from V and 8 from J, leaving 14 bases between them. Germline V CDR1 and CDR2: SEHNR, FQNEAQ (reference sequence). Written as DNA, the CDR3 is TGTGCCAGCAGCTTAGATCTGGGGGCTGGCGAAAAACTGTTTTTT. Protein: CASSLDLGAGEKLFF.

The chain couples TRBV11-2 to TRBJ2-3; a weak D match, TRBD1 (6 bases). This CDR3 is 15 amino acids long. CDR1 SGHAT and CDR2 FQNNGV come from the germline V gene. The ends were cut back, 4 bases at V and 6 bases at J, with 17 bases in the middle. CDR3 sequence reads: CASSSLGTFMDTQYF. The CDR3, as DNA: TGTGCCAGCAGCTCACTAGGGACATTCATGGATACGCAGTATTTT.

This clone appeared once. The chain uses TRBV9 and TRBJ1-3, with D unresolved. Germline V gives CDR1 SGDLS, CDR2 YYNGEE. The CDR3 has 16 residues. V was pared by 3 bases and J by 0 bases, with 13 bases between. The CDR3 spells CASSAAGSNSGNTIYF. For the CDR3, the DNA is TGTGCCAGCAGCGCGGCCGGGAGTAACTCTGGAAACACCATATATTTT.

The chain uses TRBV10-3 and TRBJ2-3, with 10 bases aligning to TRBD2. There are 13 residues in the CDR3. Germline values: CDR1 ENHRY, CDR2 SYGVKD. Trimming at V came to 10 bases and at J to 7 bases, leaving 8 bases not matched to a gene. The CDR3: CATKSGGAYTQYF. CDR3 bases: TGTGCCACCAAAAGCGGGGGGGCCTATACGCAGTATTTT.